This T cell receptor (beta chain) was observed in a study of post-analysis software for immune sequencing data. Notes on the study in general: TRBV5-6, TRBV5-1 and TRBV20-1 belonged to a set of about 5 TRBV segments that were more frequent in patients than controls. Significantly lower normalized Chao1 diversity was found in patients with multiple sclerosis relative to controls.

The V end lost 0 bases, the J end lost 4 bases, and 24 bases lay between the germline ends. Germline V gene sequence: CDR1 SQVTM, CDR2 ANQGSEA. The CDR3 is 18 amino acids. Concerning this clonotype: The antigen remains undetermined.

Libraries were made from TCR beta cDNA, and they carried unique molecular identifiers. TCRdb independently ran MiXCR on the PCR reads; one entry per CDR3 protein. The table lists roughly 540,000 distinct CDR3 sequences, approximately 31% of them singletons. The source of this sequence is a girl under 18 with multiple sclerosis. V is TRBV29-1 and J is TRBJ1-2, with D maybe TRBD1 (6 bases). The source material was blood. The CDR3, as DNA: TGCAGCGTTGAAGATCTAGGACAGATTGAGGCCCTGGGCTATGGCTACACCTTC. Its protein product is CSVEDLGQIEALGYGYTF.